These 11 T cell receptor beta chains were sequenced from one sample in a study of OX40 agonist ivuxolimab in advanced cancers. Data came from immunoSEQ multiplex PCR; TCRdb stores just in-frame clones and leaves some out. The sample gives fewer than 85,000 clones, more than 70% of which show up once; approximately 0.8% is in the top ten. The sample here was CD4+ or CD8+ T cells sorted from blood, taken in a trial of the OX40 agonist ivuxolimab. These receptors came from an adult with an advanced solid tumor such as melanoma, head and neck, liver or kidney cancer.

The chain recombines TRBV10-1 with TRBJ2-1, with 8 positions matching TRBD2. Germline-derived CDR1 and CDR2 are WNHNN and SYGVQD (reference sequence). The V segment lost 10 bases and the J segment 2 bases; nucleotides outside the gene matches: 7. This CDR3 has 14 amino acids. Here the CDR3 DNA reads TGCGCCACCAGCGGGAGCCGTACCTACAATGAGCAGTTCTTC. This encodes CATSGSRTYNEQFF.

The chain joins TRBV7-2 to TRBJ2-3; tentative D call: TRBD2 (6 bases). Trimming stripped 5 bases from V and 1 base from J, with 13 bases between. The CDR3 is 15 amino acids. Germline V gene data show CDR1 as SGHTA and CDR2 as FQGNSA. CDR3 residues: CASSPGSSGTDTQYF. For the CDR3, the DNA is TGTGCCAGCAGCCCCGGGTCTAGCGGCACAGATACGCAGTATTTT.

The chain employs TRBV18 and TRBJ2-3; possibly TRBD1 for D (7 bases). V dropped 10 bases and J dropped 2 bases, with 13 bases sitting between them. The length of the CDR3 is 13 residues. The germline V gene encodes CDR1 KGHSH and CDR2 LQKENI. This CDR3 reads CATTGEVTDTQYF. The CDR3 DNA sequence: TGTGCCACAACAGGGGAGGTCACAGATACGCAGTATTTT.

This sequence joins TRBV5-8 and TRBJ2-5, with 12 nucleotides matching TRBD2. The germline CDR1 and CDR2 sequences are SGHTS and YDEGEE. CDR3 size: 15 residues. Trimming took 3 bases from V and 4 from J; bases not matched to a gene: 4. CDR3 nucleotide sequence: TGTGCCAGCAGCTCGACTAGCGGGAGTTCAGAGACCCAGTACTTC. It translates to CASSSTSGSSETQYF.

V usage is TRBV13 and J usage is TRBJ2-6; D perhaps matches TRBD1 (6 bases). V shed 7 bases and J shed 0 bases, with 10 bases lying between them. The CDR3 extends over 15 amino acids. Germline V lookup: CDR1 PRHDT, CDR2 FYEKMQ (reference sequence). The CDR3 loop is CASTTGSSGANVLTF. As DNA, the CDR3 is TGTGCCAGCACCACAGGGAGCTCTGGGGCCAACGTCCTGACTTTC.

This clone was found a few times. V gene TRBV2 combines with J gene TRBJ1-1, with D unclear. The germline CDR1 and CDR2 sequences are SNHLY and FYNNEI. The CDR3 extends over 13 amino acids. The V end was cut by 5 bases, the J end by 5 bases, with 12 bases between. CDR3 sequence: CASSPDGGTEAFF. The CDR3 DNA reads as TGTGCCAGCAGTCCGGACGGAGGGACTGAAGCTTTCTTT.

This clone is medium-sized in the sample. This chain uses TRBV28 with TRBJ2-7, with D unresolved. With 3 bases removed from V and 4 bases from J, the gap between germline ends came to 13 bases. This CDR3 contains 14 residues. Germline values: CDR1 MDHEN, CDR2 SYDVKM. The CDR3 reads CASSFLGLGYEQYF. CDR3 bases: TGTGCCAGCAGTTTTTTGGGCCTCGGGTACGAGCAGTACTTC.

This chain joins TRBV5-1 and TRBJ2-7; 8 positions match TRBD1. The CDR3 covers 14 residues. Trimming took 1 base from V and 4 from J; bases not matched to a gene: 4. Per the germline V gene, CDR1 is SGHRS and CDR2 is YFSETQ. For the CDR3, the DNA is TGCGCCAGCAGCTTGTCAGGGGGCGTTTACGAGCAGTACTTC. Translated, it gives CASSLSGGVYEQYF. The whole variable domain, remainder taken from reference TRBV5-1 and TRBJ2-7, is KAGVTQTPRYLIKTRGQQVTLSCSPISGHRSVSWYQQTPGQGLQFLFEYFSETQRNKGNFPGRFSGRQFSNSRSEMNVSTLELGDSALYLCASSLSGGVYEQYFGPGTRLTVT.

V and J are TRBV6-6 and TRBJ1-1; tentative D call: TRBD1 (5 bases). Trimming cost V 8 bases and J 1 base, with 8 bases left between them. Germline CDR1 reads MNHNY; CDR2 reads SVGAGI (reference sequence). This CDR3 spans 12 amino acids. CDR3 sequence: CASLTANTEAFF. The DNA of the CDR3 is TGTGCCAGCCTGACAGCGAACACTGAAGCTTTCTTT.

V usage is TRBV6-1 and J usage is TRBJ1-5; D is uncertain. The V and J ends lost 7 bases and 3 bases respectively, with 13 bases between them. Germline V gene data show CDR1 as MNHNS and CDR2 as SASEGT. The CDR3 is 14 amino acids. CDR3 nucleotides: TGTGCCAGCACCGATGGACTTGTCAATCAGCCCCAGCATTTT. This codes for CASTDGLVNQPQHF.

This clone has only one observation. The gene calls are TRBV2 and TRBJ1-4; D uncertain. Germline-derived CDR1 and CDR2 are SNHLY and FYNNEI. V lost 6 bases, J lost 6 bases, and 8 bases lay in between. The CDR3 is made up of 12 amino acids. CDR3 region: CASSYSDEKLFF. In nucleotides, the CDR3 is TGTGCCAGCAGCTACAGTGATGAAAAACTGTTTTTT.